One sample yielded the 27 T cell receptor beta chains listed below, sequenced in a study of regulatory T cells in long-lasting Graves disease. Time point indicated: newly diagnosed GD, antithyroid drugs for less than 3 months. With RNA extracted from PBMCs as input, the TCR library was made. The authors built TCR beta libraries using iRepertoire HTBI primers and Arm-PCR of CDR3 regions. TCRdb reanalysed the multiplex PCR reads using MiXCR and keeps one entry per CDR3 protein. The sample has hundreds of thousands of distinct CDR3 sequences, 16% seen once. This sample also appeared in a second study, on T cells in Graves' hyperthyroidism and ophthalmopathy.

This specimen consisted of peripheral blood mononuclear cells (PBMCs), obtained at new diagnosis, from a patient treated with antithyroid drugs. The receptors originated from a man aged 40-49 years with Graves disease.

Many counts were recorded for this clonotype. The V and J genes are TRBV28 and TRBJ2-3; TRBD2 agrees at 7 bases. This CDR3 has 15 amino acids. CDR1 MDHEN and CDR2 SYDVKM come from the germline V gene. The J segment lost 1 base and the V segment lost 7 bases, leaving 8 bases of the junction unmatched. DNA of the CDR3: TGTGCCAGCAATCAGTATCTAGCGGGCACAGATACGCAGTATTTT. Its translation is CASNQYLAGTDTQYF.

Regarding this clonotype: This may come from a read error, since a much larger clone is one base off. J is TRBJ2-2 and V is TRBV18; TRBD1 matches 7 bases. This CDR3 is built from 16 residues. CDR1 is KGHSH and CDR2 is LQKENI in the germline V gene. In DNA form, the CDR3 reads TGTGCCAGCTCATCGAAGGGACAGACGTACACCGGGAAGCTGTTTTTT. It encodes CASSSKGQTYTGKLFF.

This clonotype occurred a few times. A much larger clone differs from this one at a single base, so this may be a read error. This sequence joins TRBV6-5 and TRBJ2-1; TRBD1 matches at 9 bases. Germline V gene sequence: CDR1 MNHEY, CDR2 SVGAGI. J lost 4 bases, V lost 2 bases, and 3 bases had no gene match. The CDR3 spans 15 residues. The chain's CDR3 is CASSYPTGGYNEQFF. CDR3 in DNA: TGTGCCAGCAGTTACCCGACAGGGGGGTACAATGAGCAGTTCTTC.

This chain links TRBV4-1 with TRBJ2-2; D gene ambiguous. V was pared by 4 bases and J by 4 bases, with 10 bases between. Germline V gene lookup returns CDR1 MGHRA and CDR2 YSYEKL. The CDR3 is 14 residues long. The CDR3 sequence is CASSPTHVTGELFF. The DNA of the CDR3 is TGCGCCAGCAGCCCTACGCATGTCACCGGGGAGCTGTTTTTT.

This clonotype was observed a handful of times. This chain uses TRBV20-1 with TRBJ1-1; TRBD1 is a possible D gene (5 bases). With 5 bases removed from V and 4 bases from J, the gap between germline ends came to 23 bases. The CDR3 length is 16 residues. Germline CDR1 and CDR2: DFQATT and SNEGSKA (reference sequence). The CDR3 nucleotides read TGCAGTGCTTATCCCTACAGGCCCAATATTGGCACTGAAGCTTTCTTT. Translated, it gives CSAYPYRPNIGTEAFF.

This clonotype was observed many times. The chain has TRBV3-1 and TRBJ2-2; 12 positions match TRBD2. Trimming cost V 0 bases and J 2 bases; bases outside gene matches: 4. This CDR3 has 18 residues. Germline V CDR1 and CDR2: LGHDT, YNNKEL (reference sequence). CDR3 residues: CASSQDRTSGKNTGELFF. CDR3 sequence (DNA): TGTGCCAGCAGCCAAGATAGGACTAGCGGGAAAAACACCGGGGAGCTGTTTTTT.

With respect to this clonotype: A much more abundant neighbour one base away suggests this may be a read error. This rearrangement joins TRBV3-1 to TRBJ2-1, with TRBD2 identical over 9 bases. The CDR3 sequence is 12 residues long. J gave up 13 bases and V 4 bases, and 5 bases lay outside the gene matches. Germline V lookup: CDR1 LGHDT, CDR2 YNNKEL (reference sequence). The CDR3 nucleotides are TGTGCCAGCAGCCGACGTAGCGGGGGACAGTTCTTC. Its protein product is CASSRRSGGQFF.

The chain carries TRBV5-1 and TRBJ2-1; TRBD1 or TRBD2 may be the D gene (5 bases each). Between the trimmed V and J ends, which lost 0 bases and 2 bases, there was a span of 12 bases. CDR3 size: 16 residues. Germline V gene sequence: CDR1 SGHRS, CDR2 YFSETQ. The CDR3 sequence: CASSLVSGATYNEQFF. In nucleotides, the CDR3 is TGCGCCAGCAGCTTGGTATCCGGGGCCACCTACAATGAGCAGTTCTTC.

This clonotype was seen repeatedly, ten times or more. This rearrangement joins TRBV27 to TRBJ2-2, with TRBD1 matching 11 bases. The CDR3 runs 17 residues. V gave up 5 bases and J gave up 6 bases; unmatched junction bases: 11. Germline lookup yields CDR1 MNHEY and CDR2 SMNVEV (reference sequence). The CDR3 DNA follows: TGTGCCAGCAGTCGATGGGGACAGGGGGGACCACCCGGGGAGCTGTTTTTT. Its translation: CASSRWGQGGPPGELFF.

The chain has TRBV12-3 or TRBV12-4 and TRBJ1-1; no definite D call. The CDR3 has 14 residues. Between the trimmed V and J ends, which lost 3 bases and 0 bases, there was a span of 8 bases. This CDR3 is CASSFRQLNTEAFF. In nucleotides, the CDR3 is TGTGCCAGCAGTTTTCGGCAGTTGAACACTGAAGCTTTCTTT.

In this sample, this clonotype turned up a few times. V gene TRBV6-2 or TRBV6-3 combines with J gene TRBJ2-3; no definite D call. V was clipped by 2 bases and J by 2 bases, with 8 bases between them. The CDR3 extends over 14 amino acids. Germline V gives CDR1 MNHEY, CDR2 SVGEGT. The CDR3 sequence is CASSYRDSTDTQYF. The CDR3 bases are TGTGCCAGCAGTTACCGTGACTCCACAGATACGCAGTATTTT.

This clonotype was seen repeatedly, ten times or more. The rearrangement uses TRBV2 and TRBJ2-5; no reliable D call. V was shortened by 7 bases and J by 0 bases, with 9 bases between the two germline ends. CDR3 length equals 13 residues. The germline V gene has CDR1 SNHLY and CDR2 FYNNEI. The CDR3 reads CASMAEYQETQYF. DNA for the CDR3: TGTGCCAGCATGGCGGAGTACCAAGAGACCCAGTACTTC.

In its sample, this clonotype was seen many times. V is TRBV20-1 and J is TRBJ2-7; 8 bases line up with TRBD2. The length of the CDR3 is 15 residues. Germline-derived CDR1 and CDR2 are DFQATT and SNEGSKA (reference sequence). The V segment lost 1 base and the J segment 3 bases; nucleotides outside the gene matches: 8. This CDR3 is CSARAPSSGGYEQYF. The CDR3 region has the DNA TGCAGTGCTAGAGCCCCTTCAAGCGGGGGCTACGAGCAGTACTTC.

This clonotype appeared a few times. This rearrangement joins TRBV28 to TRBJ1-6; no reliable D call. Germline loops: CDR1 MDHEN, CDR2 SYDVKM. Trimming cost V 7 bases and J 4 bases, with 5 bases left between them. This CDR3 spans 12 amino acids. In nucleotides, the CDR3 is TGTGCCAGCAATGGGTATAATTCACCCCTCCACTTT. Translation: CASNGYNSPLHF.

This clonotype was detected ten times or more. The rearrangement uses TRBV30 and TRBJ1-5; 10 nucleotides align to TRBD1. Germline V gene lookup returns CDR1 GTSNPN and CDR2 SVGIG (reference sequence). With V trimmed by 2 bases and J by 6 bases, 10 bases remained unmatched. The CDR3 runs to 16 residues. CDR3 region: CAWSSGTGASVQPQHF. CDR3 nucleotides: TGTGCCTGGAGTTCCGGGACAGGGGCCTCCGTTCAGCCCCAGCATTTT.

The J gene is TRBJ2-2, the V gene TRBV5-1; 8 bases agree with TRBD1. V shed 5 bases, J shed 5 bases, and the junction held 20 bases outside the gene matches. Germline assignment: CDR1 SGHRS and CDR2 YFSETQ. The CDR3 totals 19 residues. CDR3 in amino acids: CASRTQRTGNPFVTGELFF. CDR3 sequence (DNA): TGCGCCAGCAGGACCCAGAGGACAGGGAACCCGTTTGTAACCGGGGAGCTGTTTTTT.

This clonotype was observed at least ten times. The chain links TRBV28 to TRBJ1-5; D is undetermined. CDR1 MDHEN and CDR2 SYDVKM come from the germline V gene. The length of the CDR3 is 15 residues. V dropped 2 bases and J dropped 10 bases, with 18 bases sitting between them. The CDR3 sequence is CASSLPGSPISPQHF. CDR3 sequence (DNA): TGTGCCAGCAGTTTACCCGGGTCTCCCATCAGCCCCCAGCATTTT. Filled out from reference TRBV28 and TRBJ1-5, the complete variable domain reads DVKVTQSSRYLVKRTGEKVFLECVQDMDHENMFWYRQDPGLGLRLIYFSYDVKMKEKGDIPEGYSVSREKKERFSLILESASTNQTSMYLCASSLPGSPISPQHFGDGTRLSIL.

V usage is TRBV7-2 and J usage is TRBJ2-7, with D tentatively TRBD2 (6 bases). The CDR3 consists of 16 residues. Trimming left V 5 bases short and J 3 bases short, with 20 bases between. Germline loops: CDR1 SGHTA, CDR2 FQGNSA. The CDR3, as DNA: TGTGCCAGCAGCCTCTCCACCGGGAGTATTTTCTACGAGCAGTACTTC. Encoded protein: CASSLSTGSIFYEQYF.

This clonotype was detected many times. This chain uses TRBV7-2 with TRBJ2-1, with 8 bases that match TRBD2. Per germline, CDR1 SGHTA and CDR2 FQGNSA. The V segment lost 1 base and the J segment 14 bases; nucleotides outside the gene matches: 10. This CDR3 contains 14 residues. The CDR3 DNA is TGTGCCAGCAGCTTAGTTGCCCCGGGGGGGCGGAAGTTCTTC. Protein sequence: CASSLVAPGGRKFF.

Note on this clonotype: A much larger clone lies one base from this, so it may be a read error. The chain has TRBV6-1 and TRBJ2-5; TRBD2 matches at 11 bases. The CDR3 has 16 residues. Germline CDR1 reads MNHNS; CDR2 reads SASEGT. DNA for the CDR3: TGTACCAGCAGGTCAACTAGCGGGGGCAAACAAGAGACCCAGTACTTC. This encodes CTSRSTSGGKQETQYF.

The chain links TRBV19 to TRBJ1-1; D ambiguous. This CDR3 is built from 15 residues. Germline V lookup: CDR1 LNHDA, CDR2 SQIVND (reference sequence). Trimming shortened V by 5 bases and J by 4 bases, and 17 bases separated the two germline ends. The CDR3 is CASSPQNSGVTEAFF. The CDR3 DNA is TGTGCCAGTAGTCCCCAGAATTCGGGAGTCACTGAAGCTTTCTTT. Filled out from reference TRBV19 and TRBJ1-1, the complete variable domain reads DGGITQSPKYLFRKEGQNVTLSCEQNLNHDAMYWYRQDPGQGLRLIYYSQIVNDFQKGDIAEGYSVSREKKESFPLTVTSAQKNPTAFYLCASSPQNSGVTEAFFGQGTRLTVV.

In its sample, this clonotype was seen many times. Here the CDR3 reads CASSLVDRAEQYF. DNA for the CDR3: TGTGCCAGCAGCTTGGTGGACAGGGCCGAGCAGTACTTC. This chain connects TRBV5-4 to TRBJ2-7; TRBD1 aligns across 8 bases. Germline-derived CDR1 and CDR2 are SGHNT and YYREEE (reference sequence). The V segment lost 0 bases and the J segment 6 bases; nucleotides outside the gene matches: 2. The CDR3 runs to 13 residues. The full variable domain, rest sourced from reference TRBV5-4 and TRBJ2-7, is ETGVTQSPTHLIKTRGQQVTLRCSSQSGHNTVSWYQQALGQGPQFIFQYYREEENGRGNFPPRFSGLQFPNYSSELNVNALELDDSALYLCASSLVDRAEQYFGPGTRLTVT.

The gene calls are TRBV7-2 and TRBJ1-1; D unclear. This CDR3 has 15 amino acids. V dropped 5 bases and J dropped 1 base, with 14 bases sitting between them. Per germline, CDR1 SGHTA and CDR2 FQGNSA. CDR3 DNA sequence: TGTGCCAGCAGCGTCCGACGCGGGAGGAACACTGAAGCTTTCTTT. It codes for CASSVRRGRNTEAFF.

Worth noting for this clonotype: One base away lies a much larger clone, so this may be a sequencing read error. V and J are TRBV5-1 and TRBJ2-3; 12 nucleotides match TRBD2. The CDR3 has 18 residues. Germline V gene lookup returns CDR1 SGHRS and CDR2 YFSETQ. Trimming removed 0 bases from V and 1 base from J; junction bases left unmatched: 6. For the CDR3, the DNA is TGCGCCAGCAGCTTGGCCATCCTAGCGGGGGGGGGCACAGATACGCAGTATTTT. It codes for CASSLAILAGGGTDTQYF.

The chain carries TRBV29-1 and TRBJ1-2; 9 bases fit TRBD1. The V gene end was trimmed by 4 bases and the J gene end by 0 bases; junction bases not matched to a gene: 3. Looked up from germline, CDR1 is SQVTM and CDR2 is ANQGSEA. The CDR3 is 14 residues long. The CDR3 protein is CSVGDRETNYGYTF. The CDR3, as DNA: TGCAGCGTTGGGGACAGGGAAACTAACTATGGCTACACCTTC. The full variable domain, with the rest looked up from reference TRBV29-1 and TRBJ1-2, is SAVISQKPSRDICQRGTSLTIQCQVDSQVTMMFWYRQQPGQSLTLIATANQGSEATYESGFVIDKFPISRPNLTFSTLTVSNMSPEDSSIYLCSVGDRETNYGYTFGSGTRLTVV.

A note on this clonotype: A far larger clone is off by one base, so a read error is likely. V is TRBV6-1 and J is TRBJ2-1; D gene uncertain. This CDR3 contains 11 residues. The V end was cut by 1 base, the J end by 13 bases, with 8 bases between. Looked up from germline, CDR1 is MNHNS and CDR2 is SASEGT. In DNA form, the CDR3 reads TGTGCCAGCAGTGAAGACTGGATCCAGTTCTTC. Translating it yields CASSEDWIQFF.

Written as DNA, the CDR3 is TGTGCCAGCAGCAAGGCAGGGGACGGAAACACCATATATTTT. Protein sequence: CASSKAGDGNTIYF. The V gene is TRBV7-9, the J gene TRBJ1-3; tentative D call: TRBD1 (6 bases). Trimming cost V 5 bases and J 4 bases, with 12 bases left between them. Germline V lookup: CDR1 SEHNR, CDR2 FQNEAQ (reference sequence). This CDR3 is 14 amino acids long. The full variable domain, rest sourced from reference TRBV7-9 and TRBJ1-3, is DTGVSQNPRHKITKRGQNVTFRCDPISEHNRLYWYRQTLGQGPEFLTYFQNEAQLEKSRLLSDRFSAERPKGSFSTLEIQRTEQGDSAMYLCASSKAGDGNTIYFGEGSWLTVV.